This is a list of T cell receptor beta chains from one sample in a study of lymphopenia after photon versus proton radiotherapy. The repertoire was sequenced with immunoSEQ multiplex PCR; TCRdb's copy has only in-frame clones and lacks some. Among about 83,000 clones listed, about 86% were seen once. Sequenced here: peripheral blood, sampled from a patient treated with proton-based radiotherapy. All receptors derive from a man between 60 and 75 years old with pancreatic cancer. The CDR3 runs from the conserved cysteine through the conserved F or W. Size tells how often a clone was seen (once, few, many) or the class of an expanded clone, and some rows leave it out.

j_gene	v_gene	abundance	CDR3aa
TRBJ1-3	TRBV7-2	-	CASSHGTPKISGNTIYF
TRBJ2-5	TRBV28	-	CASSSPQSETQYF
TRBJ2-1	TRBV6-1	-	CASSDIPGRVF
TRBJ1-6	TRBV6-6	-	CASIKGASRNSPLHF
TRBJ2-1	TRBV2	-	CASRGSLAGVVSYNEQFF
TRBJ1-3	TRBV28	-	CASSLAGASGNTIYF
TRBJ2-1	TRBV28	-	CASSWGGQDYNEQFF
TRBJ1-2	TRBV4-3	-	CASSQDLTVYGYTF
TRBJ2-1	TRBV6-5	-	CASSGTSGRVNEQFF
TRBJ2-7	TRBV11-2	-	CASSRGGTEAYEQYF
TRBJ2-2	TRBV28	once	CASSLSLGRPGAGELFF
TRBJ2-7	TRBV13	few	CASSSTSPYEQYF
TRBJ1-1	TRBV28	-	CASSLRQGYTEAFF
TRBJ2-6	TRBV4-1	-	CASSQDWAAGANVLTF
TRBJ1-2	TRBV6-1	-	CASLTQGTPYGYTF
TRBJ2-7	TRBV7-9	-	CASSLLAGGTYEQYF